This T cell receptor beta chain was captured in a study of T cell responses to AZD1222 COVID-19 vaccine (dated by TCRdb to about 2021). Concerning the study at large: Because spike-specific TCR depth and breadth did not differ between the two schedules, AZD1222 recipients who got a second dose at roughly 4 weeks were pooled with those who got a second dose at roughly 12 weeks. A total of 233 trial participants underwent TCR sequencing, of whom roughly 210 received two doses of AZD1222 and about 26 received two doses of the MenACWY control vaccine. Trial participants were enrolled by age into 18-55, 56-69 and 70-plus year subgroups, with roughly 150, 30 and 60 TCR-sequenced participants respectively. The study at large found these results: Because no day 14 peak-response samples were available, repertoires were characterized only after the peak T cell response. Nearly half of unique spike-specific TCRs reportedly recognized epitopes outside regions mutated in the B.1.351 and B.1.1.7 variants. Conclusions about previously exposed vaccinees are limited because only six or seven AZD1222 recipients were SARS-CoV-2 seropositive at baseline. The 56-69-year group was small, and its depth increase did not reach significance, likely because of low power. Participants were mostly white British and included more females than males, and it was suggested by the authors that clonal diversity may have been underestimated. After two AZD1222 doses, both the breadth and the depth of spike-specific TCRs were significantly higher than at day 0 and than in MenACWY recipients. The vaccine-associated CD4 TCRs covered the entire spike protein, and the dominant responses fell in regions 160-218 and 743-854.

The time point label on this specimen signifies: baseline before first vaccination. Vaccinee samples came from UK trials COV001 and COV002, including a single-blind randomized controlled phase 2/3 trial of AZD1222 (ChAdOx1 nCoV-19) in healthy adults. For TCRbeta chain sequencing, PBMC samples were collected from trial participants at day 0 and at day 28 after the second dose. The CDR3 regions of human TCRbeta chains were analyzed by immunosequencing. The study's own analysis went as follows. Repertoire TCRs were checked for matches against a reference library of SARS-CoV-2-specific TCRs that had been generated using the MIRA antigen-specificity platform. Breadth was defined as the fraction of unique TCRs that were SARS-CoV-2-associated. Depth was defined as the fraction of total T cells that were SARS-CoV-2-associated. Using the MIRA data, each spike-specific TCR was assigned both to the spike region to which the TCR was reactive and to a CD4 or CD8 class. Log10-transformed breadth and depth values were compared by one-way ANOVA with Sidak's multiple comparisons tests. In TCRdb, the immuneACCESS table is reduced to in-frame sequences with V and J assigned. These tables do not hold every clone; where another copy was compared, an unresolved V gene accounts for under half, and the others remain unexplained. V, J and clone size are taken as reported in that table, and D and trimming were inferred from the DNA itself. The sample contains about 110,000 clones, about 85% of them found a single time. The ten largest account for roughly 3% of the sample.

The germline V gene yields MDHEN for CDR1 and SYDVKM for CDR2. V was cut back by 4 bases and J by 6 bases, leaving a gap of 6 bases between them. The cysteine opens and the phenylalanine closes a CDR3 of 11 amino acids. Only CDR3 DNA is held: 33 bases, read in frame from base 1. As to this clone: Its specific antigen is unknown. Base qualities are missing; no much larger clone stands one base away.

The chain was built from TRBV28 and TRBJ1-1; the D segment cannot be called with confidence. This sequence originates from an adult in good health. The sequencing here drew on peripheral blood, taken on day 0 of AZD1222 vaccination. CDR3 protein: CASSSRPEAFF. The sequenced DNA: TGTGCCAGCAGTTCACGACCTGAAGCTTTCTTT.